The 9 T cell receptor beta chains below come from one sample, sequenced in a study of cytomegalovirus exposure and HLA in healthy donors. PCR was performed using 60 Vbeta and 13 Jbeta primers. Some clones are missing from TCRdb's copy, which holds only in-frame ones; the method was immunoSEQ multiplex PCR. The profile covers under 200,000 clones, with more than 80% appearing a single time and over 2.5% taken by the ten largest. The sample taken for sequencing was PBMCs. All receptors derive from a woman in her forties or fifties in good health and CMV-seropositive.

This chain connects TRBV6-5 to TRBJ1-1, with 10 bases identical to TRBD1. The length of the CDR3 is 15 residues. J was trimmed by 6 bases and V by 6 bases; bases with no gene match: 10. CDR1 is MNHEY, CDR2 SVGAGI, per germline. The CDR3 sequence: CASRSPGQGFSEAFF. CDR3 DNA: TGTGCCAGCAGGTCACCGGGACAGGGGTTTTCTGAAGCTTTCTTT.

The CDR3 nucleotides read TGTGCCAGCAGTCCATTTCGGGGGGGCCAAGATACGCAGTATTTT. Translation gives CASSPFRGGQDTQYF. The chain is built from TRBV28 and TRBJ2-3; TRBD2 aligns across 8 bases. The germline V gene encodes CDR1 MDHEN and CDR2 SYDVKM. CDR3 length equals 15 residues. Losses at the gene ends were 5 bases for V and 5 bases for J; bases not matched to a gene: 9.

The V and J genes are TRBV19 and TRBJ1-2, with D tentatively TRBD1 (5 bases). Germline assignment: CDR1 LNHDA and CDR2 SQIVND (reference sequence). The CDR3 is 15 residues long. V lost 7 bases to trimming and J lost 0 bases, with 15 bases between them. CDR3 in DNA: TGTGCCAGTATCAGACATGCAGGGTCTAACTATGGCTACACCTTC. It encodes CASIRHAGSNYGYTF.

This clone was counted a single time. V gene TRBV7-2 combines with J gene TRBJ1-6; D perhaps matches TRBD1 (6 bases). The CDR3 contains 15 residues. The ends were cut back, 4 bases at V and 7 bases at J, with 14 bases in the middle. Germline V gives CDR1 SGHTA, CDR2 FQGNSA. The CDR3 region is CASSSFPGANSPLHF. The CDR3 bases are TGTGCCAGCAGCTCCTTTCCAGGGGCAAATTCACCCCTCCACTTT. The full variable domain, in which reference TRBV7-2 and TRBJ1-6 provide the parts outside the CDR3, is GAGVSQSPSNKVTEKGKDVELRCDPISGHTALYWYRQSLGQGLEFLIYFQGNSAPDKSGLPSDRFSAERTGGSVSTLTIQRTQQEDSAVYLCASSSFPGANSPLHFGNGTRLTVT.

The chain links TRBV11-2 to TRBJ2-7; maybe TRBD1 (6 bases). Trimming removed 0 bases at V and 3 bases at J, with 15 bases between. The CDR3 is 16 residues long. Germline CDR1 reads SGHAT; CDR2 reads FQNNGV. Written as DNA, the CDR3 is TGTGCCAGCAGCTTAGACTCGGGACACACGCTCTACGAGCAGTACTTC. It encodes CASSLDSGHTLYEQYF.

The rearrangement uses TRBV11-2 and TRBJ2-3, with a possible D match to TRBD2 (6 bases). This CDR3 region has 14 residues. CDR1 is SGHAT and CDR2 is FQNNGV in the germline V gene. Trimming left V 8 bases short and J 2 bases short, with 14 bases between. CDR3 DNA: TGTGCCAGCGGTAAAGGCGGGGTCACAGATACGCAGTATTTT. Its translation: CASGKGGVTDTQYF.

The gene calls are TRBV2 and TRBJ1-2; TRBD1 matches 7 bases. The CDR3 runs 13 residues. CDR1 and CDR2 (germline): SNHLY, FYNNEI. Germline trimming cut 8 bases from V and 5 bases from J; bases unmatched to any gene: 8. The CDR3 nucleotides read TGTGCCAGCCGACAGGGTTCCGGTTATGGCTACACCTTC. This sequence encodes CASRQGSGYGYTF.

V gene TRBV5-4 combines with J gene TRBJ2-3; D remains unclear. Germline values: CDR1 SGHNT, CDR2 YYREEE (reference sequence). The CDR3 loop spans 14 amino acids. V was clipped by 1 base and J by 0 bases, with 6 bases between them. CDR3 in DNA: TGTGCCAGCAGCTTGTCCGTTAGCACAGATACGCAGTATTTT. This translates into CASSLSVSTDTQYF.

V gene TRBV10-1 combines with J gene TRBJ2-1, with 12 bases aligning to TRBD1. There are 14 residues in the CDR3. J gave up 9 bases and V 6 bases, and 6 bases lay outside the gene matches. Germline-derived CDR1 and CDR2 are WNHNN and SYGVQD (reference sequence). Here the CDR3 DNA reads TGCGCCAGCAGACCGGGACAGGGGGCAGGTGAGCAGTTCTTC. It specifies CASRPGQGAGEQFF.